These T cell receptor beta chains were read from a single sample in a study of blood T cell repertoires in COVID-19. Some clones are missing from TCRdb's copy, which holds only in-frame ones; the method was immunoSEQ multiplex PCR. The sample gives 140,000 to 150,000 clones, roughly 81% of which show up once; 3.4% is in the top ten. The specimen sequenced was PBMCs or T cells enriched from blood (not recorded which). These receptors originate from a woman aged 50 to 60 with acute COVID-19. Both conserved end residues are part of each CDR3. The D gene is left open where the match is weak. Expanded clones get a size class; other rows say once, few or many, or leave the size out.

abundance: .
d_gene: TRBD1
v_gene: TRBV4-2
j_gene: TRBJ1-1
CDR3aa: CASSPREGGDTEAFF
CDR3nt: TGTGCCAGCAGCCCACGGGAAGGGGGCGACACTGAAGCTTTCTTT

abundance: .
d_gene: TRBD1
v_gene: TRBV6-5
j_gene: TRBJ1-5
CDR3aa: CASSPDRGRNQPQHF
CDR3nt: TGTGCCAGCAGTCCTGACAGGGGCCGGAATCAGCCCCAGCATTTT

abundance: .
d_gene: .
v_gene: TRBV5-1
j_gene: TRBJ2-1
CDR3aa: CASSGIAPYNEQFF
CDR3nt: TGCGCCAGCAGCGGGATAGCGCCCTACAATGAGCAGTTCTTC

abundance: .
d_gene: TRBD2
v_gene: TRBV19
j_gene: TRBJ2-5
CDR3aa: CASSTSGLAGGGYETQYF
CDR3nt: TGTGCCAGTAGTACCTCGGGACTAGCGGGAGGTGGATATGAGACCCAGTACTTC

abundance: once
d_gene: .
v_gene: TRBV2
j_gene: TRBJ1-6
CDR3aa: CASSLRGNNSPLHF
CDR3nt: TGTGCCAGCAGTCTCCGGGGTAATAATTCACCCCTCCACTTT

abundance: once
d_gene: .
v_gene: TRBV11-2
j_gene: TRBJ1-4
CDR3aa: CASSSFGGKEKLFF
CDR3nt: TGTGCCAGCAGCTCCTTCGGGGGAAAAGAAAAACTGTTTTTT

abundance: .
d_gene: .
v_gene: TRBV2
j_gene: TRBJ1-5
CDR3aa: CASSLHRARNQPQHF
CDR3nt: TGTGCCAGCAGCCTCCACAGGGCTAGGAATCAGCCCCAGCATTTT

abundance: .
d_gene: .
v_gene: TRBV5-5
j_gene: TRBJ1-2
CDR3aa: CASSLSGYNGYTF
CDR3nt: TGTGCCAGCAGCTTGTCAGGGTATAATGGCTACACCTTC

abundance: .
d_gene: .
v_gene: TRBV12-2
j_gene: TRBJ1-1
CDR3aa: CASRTPEHMNTEAFF
CDR3nt: TGTGCAAGTCGCACCCCGGAGCATATGAACACTGAAGCTTTCTTT

abundance: .
d_gene: TRBD1
v_gene: TRBV19
j_gene: TRBJ1-3
CDR3aa: CASSARQGRSGNTIYF
CDR3nt: TGTGCCAGTAGTGCACGACAGGGGCGGTCTGGAAACACCATATATTTT

abundance: .
d_gene: .
v_gene: TRBV24-1
j_gene: TRBJ2-6
CDR3aa: CATSDSSGANVLTF
CDR3nt: TGTGCCACCAGTGACTCCTCTGGGGCCAACGTCCTGACTTTC

abundance: .
d_gene: TRBD2
v_gene: TRBV11-2
j_gene: TRBJ2-2
CDR3aa: CASSLGLAGRGELFF
CDR3nt: TGTGCCAGCAGTTTGGGACTAGCGGGACGTGGGGAGCTGTTTTTT

abundance: .
d_gene: .
v_gene: TRBV2
j_gene: TRBJ2-2
CDR3aa: CASRPGHGAGELFF
CDR3nt: TGTGCCAGCAGACCGGGACATGGGGCCGGGGAGCTGTTTTTT

abundance: .
d_gene: .
v_gene: TRBV14
j_gene: TRBJ2-7
CDR3aa: CASSQGQIREQYF
CDR3nt: TGTGCCAGCAGCCAAGGGCAGATTCGCGAGCAGTACTTC

abundance: few
d_gene: .
v_gene: TRBV7-6
j_gene: TRBJ1-1
CDR3aa: CASSQWGQVRNEAFF
CDR3nt: TGTGCCAGCAGCCAGTGGGGACAAGTCCGAAATGAAGCTTTCTTT

abundance: few
d_gene: .
v_gene: TRBV10-1
j_gene: TRBJ1-6
CDR3aa: CASSEFQGNSPLHF
CDR3nt: TGCGCCAGCAGTGAGTTCCAGGGAAATTCACCCCTCCACTTT

abundance: .
d_gene: .
v_gene: TRBV5-8
j_gene: TRBJ2-7
CDR3aa: CASSLAGTSSYEQYF
CDR3nt: TGTGCCAGCAGCTTAGCCGGGACTTCCTCCTACGAGCAGTACTTC

abundance: .
d_gene: TRBD2
v_gene: TRBV18
j_gene: TRBJ2-1
CDR3aa: CASSRLAGDEQFF
CDR3nt: TGTGCCAGCTCACGTCTAGCGGGAGATGAGCAGTTCTTC

abundance: .
d_gene: .
v_gene: TRBV4-2
j_gene: TRBJ2-2
CDR3aa: CASSQRATPPTGELFF
CDR3nt: TGTGCCAGCAGCCAGAGGGCCACACCCCCCACCGGGGAGCTGTTTTTT

abundance: once
d_gene: TRBD1
v_gene: TRBV11-1
j_gene: TRBJ2-1
CDR3aa: CASSSRQGTGNEQFF
CDR3nt: TGTGCCAGCAGCTCAAGACAGGGAACAGGGAATGAGCAGTTCTTC

abundance: once
d_gene: .
v_gene: TRBV27
j_gene: TRBJ1-2
CDR3aa: CASTPTPGYYGYTF
CDR3nt: TGTGCCAGCACCCCGACCCCAGGGTACTATGGCTACACCTTC

abundance: .
d_gene: .
v_gene: TRBV5-8
j_gene: TRBJ2-3
CDR3aa: CASSLGTGEDTQYF
CDR3nt: TGTGCCAGCAGCTTGGGCACCGGGGAAGATACGCAGTATTTT

abundance: .
d_gene: TRBD1
v_gene: TRBV14
j_gene: TRBJ1-2
CDR3aa: CASSSGTGGYGYTF
CDR3nt: TGTGCCAGCAGCTCCGGGACAGGAGGCTATGGCTACACCTTC

abundance: .
d_gene: .
v_gene: TRBV11-1
j_gene: TRBJ2-1
CDR3aa: CASSYDLNNEQFF
CDR3nt: TGTGCCAGCAGCTACGACTTAAACAATGAGCAGTTCTTC

abundance: .
d_gene: TRBD1
v_gene: TRBV20-1
j_gene: TRBJ2-6
CDR3aa: CSASSGTGAKGANVLTF
CDR3nt: TGCAGTGCTAGTTCCGGGACAGGGGCCAAAGGGGCCAACGTCCTGACTTTC

abundance: once
d_gene: .
v_gene: TRBV19
j_gene: TRBJ1-2
CDR3aa: CASGGMEGYGYTF
CDR3nt: TGTGCCAGTGGTGGTATGGAGGGCTATGGCTACACCTTC

abundance: .
d_gene: TRBD1
v_gene: TRBV6-5
j_gene: TRBJ2-7
CDR3aa: CASSSTGGILYEQYF
CDR3nt: TGTGCCAGCAGTTCAACAGGGGGCATTCTGTACGAGCAGTACTTC

abundance: once
d_gene: TRBD2
v_gene: TRBV5-1
j_gene: TRBJ2-5
CDR3aa: CASSLGLREGGETQYF
CDR3nt: TGCGCCAGCAGCCTGGGCCTGCGGGAGGGCGGGGAGACCCAGTACTTC

abundance: .
d_gene: .
v_gene: TRBV19
j_gene: TRBJ2-3
CDR3aa: CASSRNAVPPTDTQYF
CDR3nt: TGTGCCAGTAGTAGAAACGCAGTCCCACCAACAGATACGCAGTATTTT

abundance: .
d_gene: .
v_gene: TRBV18
j_gene: TRBJ1-2
CDR3aa: CASSPPAQENYGYTF
CDR3nt: TGTGCCAGCTCACCACCGGCTCAGGAAAACTATGGCTACACCTTC

abundance: .
d_gene: TRBD2
v_gene: TRBV5-1
j_gene: TRBJ2-5
CDR3aa: CASSLAGAQSETQYF
CDR3nt: TGCGCCAGCAGCCTGGCGGGAGCGCAGAGCGAGACCCAGTACTTC

abundance: once
d_gene: TRBD2
v_gene: TRBV12-3/TRBV12-4
j_gene: TRBJ2-1
CDR3aa: CASSPPSGKEQFF
CDR3nt: TGTGCCAGCAGTCCCCCCAGCGGGAAAGAGCAGTTCTTC

abundance: .
d_gene: TRBD1
v_gene: TRBV6-6
j_gene: TRBJ1-1
CDR3aa: CASSSNRGQGTEAFF
CDR3nt: TGTGCCAGCAGCTCAAACAGGGGGCAGGGCACTGAAGCTTTCTTT

abundance: .
d_gene: .
v_gene: TRBV6-1
j_gene: TRBJ2-3
CDR3aa: CASRFRGDSTDTQYF
CDR3nt: TGTGCCAGCAGATTCAGGGGTGACAGCACAGATACGCAGTATTTT

abundance: once
d_gene: TRBD2
v_gene: TRBV4-3
j_gene: TRBJ2-5
CDR3aa: CASSQGGGLGRETQYF
CDR3nt: TGCGCCAGCAGCCAAGGAGGGGGACTAGGTAGAGAGACCCAGTACTTC

abundance: .
d_gene: TRBD1
v_gene: TRBV7-3
j_gene: TRBJ2-1
CDR3aa: CASSLSGTASSYNEQFF
CDR3nt: TGTGCCAGCAGCTTAAGTGGGACAGCTAGCTCCTACAATGAGCAGTTCTTC

abundance: .
d_gene: .
v_gene: TRBV28
j_gene: TRBJ1-2
CDR3aa: CASSTGSRGYTF
CDR3nt: TGTGCCAGCAGCACAGGGAGTCGGGGCTACACCTTC

abundance: .
d_gene: .
v_gene: TRBV28
j_gene: TRBJ1-5
CDR3aa: CASSLGGSNQPQHF
CDR3nt: TGTGCCAGCAGTTTGGGGGGTAGCAATCAGCCCCAGCATTTT

abundance: .
d_gene: .
v_gene: TRBV3-1/TRBV3-2
j_gene: TRBJ1-4
CDR3aa: CASSHPRGNEKLFF
CDR3nt: TGTGCCAGCAGCCACCCAAGGGGGAATGAAAAACTGTTTTTT

abundance: .
d_gene: .
v_gene: TRBV19
j_gene: TRBJ1-2
CDR3aa: CASSRGAAGDYGYTF
CDR3nt: TGTGCCAGTAGTAGAGGAGCGGCTGGAGACTATGGCTACACCTTC